This entry concerns a single T cell receptor (beta chain). Clones were sequenced by immunoSEQ multiplex PCR, and TCRdb holds only the in-frame ones, with some missing. Of about 100,000 clones listed, around 89% are singletons. Germline V gives CDR1 GTSNPN, CDR2 SVGIG (reference sequence). The CDR3 is made up of 13 amino acids. V shed 4 bases, J shed 0 bases, and the junction held 1 base outside the gene matches. This record belongs to a study of control samples from healthy donors and cancer patients. This sequence originates from a man aged 30 to 39 in good health. The sequencing input was blood. The rearrangement joins TRBV30 to TRBJ1-1, with 8 bases identical to TRBD1. CDR3 nucleotides: TGTGCCTGGAACAGGGGGATGAACACTGAAGCTTTCTTT. Translated, it gives CAWNRGMNTEAFF.